The next 24 T cell receptor beta chains were all read from a single sample in a study of immune characterization of retroperitoneal liposarcoma. TCRdb recomputed calls from the PCR reads with MiXCR, one row per CDR3 protein. The sample lists 15,000 or so distinct CDR3 sequences, approximately 50% seen once, with 9% to 15% in the top ten. The sequenced material came from tumor tissue. Receptors were obtained from a female donor with retroperitoneal liposarcoma.

This chain joins TRBV7-2 and TRBJ2-5, with TRBD1 matching 11 bases. After removal of 9 bases from V and 11 bases from J, the junction contained 20 bases not matched to a gene. Germline V lookup: CDR1 SGHTA, CDR2 FQGNSA. This CDR3 comprises 16 residues. The CDR3 region has the DNA TGTGCCAGTTTCGGACAGGGGGCGATTTCCGACAATGAGCAGTACTTC. Protein: CASFGQGAISDNEQYF.

This sequence joins TRBV6-6 and TRBJ2-5, with 9 positions matching TRBD1. The DNA end favors TRBJ2-7, so the J call may be wrong. Germline V gene sequence: CDR1 MNHNY, CDR2 SVGAGI (reference sequence). The CDR3 runs 14 residues. The CDR3 sequence: CASRSGTGRYEQYF. In DNA, the CDR3 is TGTGCCAGCAGGTCCGGGACAGGGCGCTACGAGCAGTACTTC.

The table lists this clonotype with a few counts. DNA for the CDR3: TGTGCTAGTGGGGGGACCGACCGTCAGGATACGCAGTATTTT. Residues: CASGGTDRQDTQYF. The V gene is TRBV12-5, the J gene TRBJ2-3; D possibly uses TRBD1 or TRBD2 (5 bases each). This CDR3 is 14 amino acids long. V was shortened by 6 bases and J by 6 bases, with 16 bases between the two germline ends. From germline, CDR1 is LGHNT and CDR2 FRNRAP.

Here the CDR3 reads CASSKLAEYNEQFF. For the CDR3, the DNA is TGTGCCAGCAGTAAACTAGCGGAGTACAATGAGCAGTTCTTC. The chain employs TRBV6-1 and TRBJ2-1; 8 nucleotides match TRBD2. V lost 5 bases and J lost 4; bases outside the gene matches: 4. The germline V gene has CDR1 MNHNS and CDR2 SASEGT. The CDR3 sequence is 14 residues long.

This clonotype was seen a few times. This rearrangement joins TRBV6-1 to TRBJ1-1; tentative D call: TRBD1 (5 bases). The germline CDR1 and CDR2 sequences are MNHNS and SASEGT. The CDR3 covers 14 residues. V was shortened by 7 bases and J by 1 base, with 13 bases between the two germline ends. In DNA, the CDR3 is TGTGCCAGCAAGGACACAGGACGGAACACTGAAGCTTTCTTT. Residues: CASKDTGRNTEAFF.

The chain carries TRBV6-6 and TRBJ2-3, with no clear D. Germline V gene lookup returns CDR1 MNHNY and CDR2 SVGAGI (reference sequence). The CDR3 is 14 residues long. Deletions cut 2 bases from V and 2 bases from J, with 8 bases between. CDR3 sequence reads: CASSYIGPTDTQYF. The CDR3 DNA is TGTGCCAGCAGTTACATCGGGCCCACAGATACGCAGTATTTT.

The chain couples TRBV7-2 to TRBJ2-1, with 7 bases matching TRBD2. This CDR3 is built from 14 residues. J gave up 7 bases and V 5 bases, and 8 bases lay outside the gene matches. CDR1 is SGHTA and CDR2 is FQGNSA in the germline V gene. The CDR3 here is CASSPSTGGNEQFF. The CDR3 nucleotides read TGTGCCAGCAGCCCTAGCACGGGGGGTAATGAGCAGTTCTTC.

At least ten counts were recorded for this clonotype. This chain uses TRBV7-9 with TRBJ2-2, with D unclear. Germline V gene sequence: CDR1 SEHNR, CDR2 FQNEAQ (reference sequence). This CDR3 spans 14 amino acids. Trimming cost V 2 bases and J 3 bases, with 7 bases left between them. This CDR3 is CASSLTLDTGELFF. The CDR3 nucleotides read TGTGCCAGCAGCTTAACTTTGGACACCGGGGAGCTGTTTTTT.

This clonotype was seen only once. Since no conserved phenylalanine or tryptophan closes the CDR3, a read error is the likely cause. The limits of the CDR3 on the DNA are not certain, so only TCRdb's listed CDR3 is given. The rearrangement uses TRBV7-4 and TRBJ1-2; TRBD1 is the table's D call and was not checked against the DNA. The CDR3 has 17 amino acids, counting both end residues. Germline V gives CDR1 SGHVT, CDR2 SQSDAQ. This chain's CDR3 is CASSLVEQGGSGLWLHL.

The table lists this clonotype with many counts. The gene calls are TRBV7-2 and TRBJ2-1; tentatively, D is TRBD1 (5 bases). The J call may be incorrect, as the DNA end agrees better with TRBJ2-7. Germline loops: CDR1 SGHTA, CDR2 FQGNSA. The CDR3 is 17 residues long. The CDR3 here is CASSLSASWTNSYEQYF. The CDR3 bases are TGTGCCAGCAGCTTATCGGCCTCATGGACAAACTCCTACGAGCAGTACTTC.

This clonotype showed up just a few times. V and J are TRBV12-3 or TRBV12-4 and TRBJ2-3; D unclear. V lost 3 bases and J 8 bases, leaving 3 bases between the germline ends. CDR3 length: 10 residues. This chain's CDR3 is CASSLGTQYF. The DNA of the CDR3 is TGTGCCAGCAGTTTGGGTACGCAGTATTTT.

By share of the sample, this clonotype is large (0.1 to 1%). The junction shows a germline mismatch at one end, possibly a read error. The chain is built from TRBV7-2 and TRBJ2-3, with 7 bases that match TRBD1. The DNA end is a closer match to TRBJ2-7, so the J assignment may be wrong. The CDR3 is 14 residues long. Germline V gene lookup returns CDR1 SGHTA and CDR2 FQGNSA. The DNA for the CDR3 is TGTGCCAGCAGCAGTAGACAGGGCTCCCACGAGCAGTACTTC. Its translation is CASSSRQGSHEQYF.

This clonotype was counted between two and nine times. The rearrangement links TRBV11-3 to TRBJ2-4, with D perhaps TRBD2 (6 bases). Trimming shortened V by 1 base and J by 5 bases, and 9 bases separated the two germline ends. The CDR3 is 14 amino acids. Germline loops: CDR1 SGHNT, CDR2 YENEEA. The CDR3 sequence: CASSLGSGQNIQYF. CDR3 coding DNA: TGTGCCAGCAGCTTAGGAAGCGGGCAAAACATTCAGTACTTC. The full variable domain, with the rest looked up from reference TRBV11-3 and TRBJ2-4, is EAGVVQSPRYKIIEKKQPVAFWCNPISGHNTLYWYLQNLGQGPELLIRYENEEAVDDSQLPKDRFSAERLKGVDSTLKIQPAELGDSAVYLCASSLGSGQNIQYFGAGTRLSVL.

V and J are TRBV27 and TRBJ2-5, with D hard to call. The CDR3 consists of 13 residues. Trimming cost V 3 bases and J 4 bases, with 9 bases left between them. CDR1 and CDR2 (germline): MNHEY, SMNVEV (reference sequence). In DNA, the CDR3 is TGTGCCAGCAGTTTTACTCCGGGAGAGACCCAGTACTTC. Translated, it gives CASSFTPGETQYF.

This chain joins TRBV27 and TRBJ2-7, with D unclear. With 2 bases removed from V and 2 bases from J, the gap between germline ends came to 13 bases. The CDR3 is 15 amino acids. The germline V gene has CDR1 MNHEY and CDR2 SMNVEV (reference sequence). CDR3 region: CASSLNGVGPYEQYF. In nucleotides, the CDR3 is TGTGCCAGCAGTTTAAATGGTGTGGGTCCCTACGAGCAGTACTTC.

V is TRBV11-1 and J is TRBJ2-1; D is undetermined. This CDR3 is 14 amino acids long. Germline-derived CDR1 and CDR2 are SGHAT and FQDESV (reference sequence). The V and J ends lost 3 bases and 10 bases respectively, with 16 bases between them. CDR3 protein: CASSLVIGHYEQFF. The CDR3, as DNA: TGTGCCAGCAGCTTGGTGATAGGGCATTACGAGCAGTTCTTC.

V usage is TRBV10-2 and J usage is TRBJ2-1; 10 bases fit TRBD2. The last part of the DNA fits TRBJ2-5 better; the J call may be wrong. The germline gives CDR1 WSHSY, CDR2 SAAADI. This CDR3 comprises 13 residues. The CDR3 DNA follows: TGCGCCAGCAAGGCTAGCGGGAGTGAGACCCAGTACTTC. It specifies CASKASGSETQYF.

The V and J genes are TRBV6-5 and TRBJ2-3, with D possibly TRBD2 on 5 matching bases. This CDR3 has 11 amino acids. Germline V gene lookup returns CDR1 MNHEY and CDR2 SVGAGI. V was clipped by 1 base and J by 15 bases, with 11 bases between them. The CDR3 DNA follows: TGTGCCAGCAGTTACTTGGACTCTGAATATTTT. Its translation is CASSYLDSEYF.

The chain recombines TRBV6-1 with TRBJ2-1; TRBD2 matches 11 bases. CDR1 MNHNS and CDR2 SASEGT come from the germline V gene. The CDR3 is 15 amino acids. V dropped 5 bases and J dropped 10; count of bases not matched to a gene: 10. This CDR3 reads CASSSGLAASYEQFF. The CDR3 DNA sequence: TGTGCCAGCAGTTCGGGACTAGCGGCGTCCTACGAGCAGTTCTTC.

The rearrangement joins TRBV12-3 or TRBV12-4 to TRBJ1-5; tentatively, D is TRBD1 (5 bases). The CDR3 has 14 amino acids. Trimming shortened V by 5 bases and J by 7 bases, and 15 bases separated the two germline ends. CDR3 sequence reads: CASSHGQGRQPQHF. CDR3 bases: TGTGCCAGCAGTCACGGCCAGGGACGACAGCCCCAGCATTTT.

In its sample, this clonotype ranks as medium-sized. The chain has TRBV6-1 and TRBJ2-1; D might be TRBD2 (6 bases). Germline assignment: CDR1 MNHNS and CDR2 SASEGT. V lost 0 bases, J lost 10 bases, and 16 bases lay in between. The CDR3 consists of 15 residues. CDR3 region: CASSEAGGNPYEQFF. For the CDR3, the DNA is TGTGCCAGCAGTGAAGCGGGCGGGAACCCCTACGAGCAGTTCTTC.

The chain is built from TRBV10-3 and TRBJ2-5; 12 bases fit TRBD1. TRBJ2-7 matches the DNA end more closely, so the J call is doubtful. This CDR3 is 16 amino acids long. CDR1 and CDR2 (germline): ENHRY, SYGVKD. In DNA, the CDR3 is TGTGCCATCAGCTCTTCCGGGACAGGGGGCACCTACGAGCAGTACTTC. Amino acid sequence: CAISSSGTGGTYEQYF.

The chain joins TRBV10-1 to TRBJ2-1; D gene unclear. The J call may be wrong; the DNA end is better matched by TRBJ2-7. Germline assignment: CDR1 WNHNN and CDR2 SYGVQD (reference sequence). The CDR3 has 11 amino acids. This chain's CDR3 is CASSESWEQYF. The CDR3 region has the DNA TGCGCCAGCAGTGAGTCGTGGGAGCAGTACTTC.

This clonotype was counted only a few times. The chain carries TRBV6-1 and TRBJ2-1; D gene uncertain. This CDR3 contains 12 residues. Germline-derived CDR1 and CDR2 are MNHNS and SASEGT. V lost 7 bases and J 8 bases, leaving 12 bases between the germline ends. The CDR3 DNA sequence: TGTGCCAGCACCAGGACCGGAGATGAGCAGTTCTTC. This encodes CASTRTGDEQFF.